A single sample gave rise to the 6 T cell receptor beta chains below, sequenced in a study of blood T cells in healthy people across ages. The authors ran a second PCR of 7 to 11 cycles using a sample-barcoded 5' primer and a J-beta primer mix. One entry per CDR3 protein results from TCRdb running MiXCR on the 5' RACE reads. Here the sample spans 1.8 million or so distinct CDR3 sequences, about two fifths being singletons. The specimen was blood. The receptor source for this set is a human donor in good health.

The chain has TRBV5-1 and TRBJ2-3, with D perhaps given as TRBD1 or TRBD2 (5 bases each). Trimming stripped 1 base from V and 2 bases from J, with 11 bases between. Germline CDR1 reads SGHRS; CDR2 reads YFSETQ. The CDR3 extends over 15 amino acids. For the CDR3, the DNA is TGCGCCAGCAGCTTGAACGGGGCCCCCACAGATACGCAGTATTTT. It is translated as CASSLNGAPTDTQYF.

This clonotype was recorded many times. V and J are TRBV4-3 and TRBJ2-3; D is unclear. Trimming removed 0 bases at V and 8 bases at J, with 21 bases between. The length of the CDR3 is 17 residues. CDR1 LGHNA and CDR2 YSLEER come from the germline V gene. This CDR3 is CASSQDYGKFVPGTQYF. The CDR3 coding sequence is TGCGCCAGCAGCCAAGATTACGGTAAATTCGTCCCGGGTACGCAGTATTTT.

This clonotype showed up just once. The CDR3 coding sequence is TGCAGTGCTAGAGGGGCACAGGGAGATCATCAGCCCCAGCATTTT. Residues: CSARGAQGDHQPQHF. This chain connects TRBV20-1 to TRBJ1-5; TRBD1 is a possible D gene (6 bases). This CDR3 has 15 amino acids. Germline V gene data show CDR1 as DFQATT and CDR2 as SNEGSKA (reference sequence). Trimming pared 1 base from V and 5 bases from J, leaving 15 bases between.

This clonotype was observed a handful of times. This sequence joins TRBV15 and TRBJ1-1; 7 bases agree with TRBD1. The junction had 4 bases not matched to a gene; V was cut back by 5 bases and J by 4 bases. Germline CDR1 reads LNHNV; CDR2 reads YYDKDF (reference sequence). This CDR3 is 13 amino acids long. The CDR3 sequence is CATSGDRVTEAFF. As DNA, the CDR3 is TGTGCCACCAGCGGCGACAGGGTCACTGAAGCTTTCTTT.

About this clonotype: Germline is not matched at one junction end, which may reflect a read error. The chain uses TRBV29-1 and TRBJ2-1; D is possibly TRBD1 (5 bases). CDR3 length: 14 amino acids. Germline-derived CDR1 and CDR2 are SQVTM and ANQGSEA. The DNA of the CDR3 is TGCAGCGTTGGTTCGCAGGGTAAACCCTACGAGCAGGTCTTC. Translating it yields CSVGSQGKPYEQVF.

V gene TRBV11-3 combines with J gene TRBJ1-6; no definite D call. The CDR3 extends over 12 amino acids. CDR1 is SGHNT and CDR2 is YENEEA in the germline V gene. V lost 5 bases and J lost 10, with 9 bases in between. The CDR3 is CASSTDISPLHF. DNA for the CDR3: TGTGCCAGCAGCACCGATATCTCACCCCTCCACTTT. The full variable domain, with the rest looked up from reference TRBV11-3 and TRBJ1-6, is EAGVVQSPRYKIIEKKQPVAFWCNPISGHNTLYWYLQNLGQGPELLIRYENEEAVDDSQLPKDRFSAERLKGVDSTLKIQPAELGDSAVYLCASSTDISPLHFGNGTRLTVT.